The 4 T cell receptor beta chains presented below share a single source sample, sequenced in a study of blood T cell repertoires in COVID-19. TCRdb keeps only in-frame clones here, not all; method: immunoSEQ multiplex PCR. The sample includes 310,000 or so clones, approximately 83% of them seen just once. Sequenced: peripheral blood. All receptors derive from a woman between 25 and 40 years old who had recovered from COVID-19.

This clone has just a few counts. The chain uses TRBV7-9 and TRBJ2-4; the D gene is possibly TRBD2 (6 bases). Germline V CDR1 and CDR2: SEHNR, FQNEAQ (reference sequence). The CDR3 is made up of 18 amino acids. The V gene lost 1 base and the J gene lost 0 bases, with 16 bases spanning the gap. The CDR3: CASSLGDFQGIAKNIQYF. The DNA for the CDR3 is TGTGCCAGCAGCTTAGGGGACTTCCAAGGGATAGCCAAAAACATTCAGTACTTC.

The sample holds one count of this clone. The genes are TRBV2 and TRBJ1-1; weak D call: TRBD1 (5 bases). CDR1 and CDR2 from the germline V gene are SNHLY and FYNNEI. The CDR3 extends over 12 amino acids. V shed 0 bases and J shed 10 bases, with 9 bases lying between them. The CDR3 is CASSEALRGAFF. CDR3 bases: TGTGCCAGCAGTGAAGCATTAAGGGGAGCTTTCTTT.

In the case of this clone: This same CDR3 is encoded by further DNA sequences in the sample. V gene TRBV5-1 combines with J gene TRBJ1-1, with 7 bases that match TRBD1. Germline loops: CDR1 SGHRS, CDR2 YFSETQ. The CDR3 sequence is 14 residues long. V shed 2 bases, J shed 1 base, and the junction held 2 bases outside the gene matches. This CDR3 reads CASSLEGANTEAFF. In DNA, the CDR3 is TGCGCCAGCAGCTTAGAGGGGGCGAACACTGAAGCTTTCTTT.

The chain couples TRBV28 to TRBJ2-7; 15 bases are shared with TRBD2. After removal of 5 bases from V and 2 bases from J, the junction contained 4 bases not matched to a gene. This CDR3 contains 16 residues. CDR1 is MDHEN and CDR2 is SYDVKM in the germline V gene. CDR3 DNA sequence: TGTGCCAGCAGTCCTGGGACTAGCGGGAGGACCTACGAGCAGTACTTC. It yields the protein CASSPGTSGRTYEQYF.